These 32 T cell receptor beta chains were sequenced from one sample in a study of cytomegalovirus exposure and HLA in healthy donors. PCR was performed using 60 Vbeta and 13 Jbeta primers. Clones were sequenced by immunoSEQ multiplex PCR, and TCRdb holds only the in-frame ones, with some missing. This sample's clone table lists about 53,000 clones. Sequenced: PBMCs. Every receptor here comes from a man younger than 30 in good health and CMV-seropositive.

J is TRBJ1-5 and V is TRBV25-1; 7 positions match TRBD1. Germline V gene lookup returns CDR1 MGHDK and CDR2 SYGVNS. V was pared by 7 bases and J by 2 bases, with 8 bases of the junction left unmatched. This CDR3 has 15 amino acids. CDR3 loop: CASTPGGRGNQPQHF. The CDR3 region has the DNA TGTGCCAGCACCCCAGGGGGTAGAGGCAATCAGCCCCAGCATTTT.

The gene calls are TRBV2 and TRBJ2-7; 9 nucleotides line up with TRBD2. Losses at the gene ends were 2 bases for V and 2 bases for J; bases not matched to a gene: 4. The CDR3 length is 15 residues. Per germline, CDR1 SNHLY and CDR2 FYNNEI. The CDR3 is CASSEQVAGAYEQYF. The CDR3, as DNA: TGTGCCAGCAGTGAACAGGTAGCGGGAGCCTACGAGCAGTACTTC.

The chain is built from TRBV7-2 and TRBJ1-5; 9 bases are a match to TRBD1. The CDR3 runs to 17 residues. CDR1 and CDR2 (germline): SGHTA, FQGNSA. V shed 5 bases, J shed 3 bases, and the junction held 11 bases outside the gene matches. The CDR3 DNA is TGTGCCAGCAGCGTTTACGGGACAGGGACTATCAATCAGCCCCAGCATTTT. Amino acid sequence: CASSVYGTGTINQPQHF.

The chain combines TRBV7-8 with TRBJ1-1, with D possibly matching TRBD1 (6 bases). The length of the CDR3 is 15 residues. V was cut by 1 base and J by 5 bases, with 14 bases left in between. Germline lookup yields CDR1 SGHVS and CDR2 FQNEAQ. CDR3: CASSLVAGGRTEAFF. CDR3 nucleotide sequence: TGTGCCAGCAGCTTAGTTGCGGGGGGCAGGACTGAAGCTTTCTTT. Supplemented by reference TRBV7-8 and TRBJ1-1, the full variable domain reads GAGVSQSPRYKVAKRGQDVALRCDPISGHVSLFWYQQALGQGPEFLTYFQNEAQLDKSGLPSDRFFAERPEGSVSTLKIQRTQQEDSAVYLCASSLVAGGRTEAFFGQGTRLTVV.

The chain uses TRBV5-1 and TRBJ2-2; D is uncertain. V lost 2 bases to trimming and J lost 6 bases, with 14 bases between them. CDR3 size: 15 residues. Germline V gene sequence: CDR1 SGHRS, CDR2 YFSETQ. DNA for the CDR3: TGCGCCAGCAGCTTCCGTACCTACTTAGCCGGGGAGCTGTTTTTT. It is translated as CASSFRTYLAGELFF.

The J gene is TRBJ2-6, the V gene TRBV10-3; TRBD1 agrees at 11 bases. Trimming removed 2 bases from V and 3 bases from J; junction bases left unmatched: 9. Germline CDR1 reads ENHRY; CDR2 reads SYGVKD. The CDR3 is 19 amino acids. CDR3 coding DNA: TGTGCCATCAGTGAGCTCCCGCCGGGACAGGGGGTTGGGGCCAACGTCCTGACTTTC. This translates into CAISELPPGQGVGANVLTF.

This chain uses TRBV7-3 with TRBJ2-3, with 8 bases matching TRBD2. The CDR3 length is 15 residues. After removal of 4 bases from V and 0 bases from J, the junction contained 3 bases not matched to a gene. Germline V lookup: CDR1 SGHTA, CDR2 FQGTGA. DNA of the CDR3: TGTGCCAGCAGCTCGACTAGCGCTAGCACAGATACGCAGTATTTT. Protein product: CASSSTSASTDTQYF.

The chain carries TRBV5-1 and TRBJ2-7; possible D gene TRBD1, 7 bases. The germline CDR1 and CDR2 sequences are SGHRS and YFSETQ. V was pared by 4 bases and J by 6 bases, with 20 bases between. The CDR3 sequence is 15 residues long. The CDR3 spells CASSPAGQGGPEQYF. The CDR3 coding sequence is TGCGCCAGCAGCCCCGCCGGGCAGGGGGGTCCCGAGCAGTACTTC.

The chain couples TRBV6-5 to TRBJ1-5, with D unclear. Trimming shortened V by 4 bases and J by 9 bases, and 10 bases separated the two germline ends. CDR3 length equals 12 residues. Per the germline V gene, CDR1 is MNHEY and CDR2 is SVGAGI. CDR3 coding DNA: TGTGCCAGCAGTTCGACAAACGGGCCCCAGCATTTT. Amino acids: CASSSTNGPQHF.

This chain uses TRBV5-4 with TRBJ1-4; 8 positions match TRBD1. CDR1 and CDR2 (germline): SGHNT, YYREEE (reference sequence). The V segment lost 3 bases and the J segment 10 bases; nucleotides outside the gene matches: 11. The CDR3 has 15 residues. CDR3 loop: CASSSDREEQGKLFF. CDR3 DNA: TGTGCCAGCAGCTCGGACAGGGAAGAACAGGGAAAACTGTTTTTT.

The genes are TRBV7-2 and TRBJ2-7; 9 bases match TRBD2. Trimming cost V 4 bases and J 5 bases; bases outside gene matches: 6. There are 14 residues in the CDR3. Germline V gene data show CDR1 as SGHTA and CDR2 as FQGNSA. The CDR3 DNA follows: TGTGCCAGCAGCTCGGGACTAGCCCCGGACGAGCAGTACTTC. Translated, it gives CASSSGLAPDEQYF.

The rearrangement links TRBV20-1 to TRBJ2-7; D ambiguous. From germline, CDR1 is DFQATT and CDR2 SNEGSKA (reference sequence). The CDR3 is 11 residues long. V shed 6 bases and J shed 4 bases, with 10 bases lying between them. In DNA, the CDR3 is TGCAGTGCCCTGACTGGTTACGAGCAGTACTTC. It codes for CSALTGYEQYF.

The chain joins TRBV4-1 to TRBJ1-2; the match to TRBD1 covers 10 bases. The CDR3 covers 17 residues. The V segment lost 5 bases and the J segment 13 bases; nucleotides outside the gene matches: 22. Germline V gene data show CDR1 as MGHRA and CDR2 as YSYEKL. The CDR3 is CASSNPGTGAAKDSCTF. The CDR3 coding sequence is TGCGCCAGCAGCAACCCCGGGACAGGGGCAGCAAAGGATAGCTGCACCTTC.

J is TRBJ1-4 and V is TRBV5-1, with D uncertain. Between the trimmed V and J ends, which lost 5 bases and 7 bases, there was a span of 15 bases. Germline-derived CDR1 and CDR2 are SGHRS and YFSETQ. This CDR3 has 14 amino acids. The CDR3 sequence is CASSGAGRGEKLFF. The CDR3 nucleotides are TGCGCCAGCAGTGGAGCGGGGAGAGGTGAAAAACTGTTTTTT.

The chain carries TRBV4-1 and TRBJ2-6; D remains unclear. Germline V gene sequence: CDR1 MGHRA, CDR2 YSYEKL. The ends were cut back, 1 base at V and 0 bases at J, with 10 bases in the middle. The CDR3 length is 17 residues. The CDR3 is CASSQGSLYSGANVLTF. The DNA of the CDR3 is TGCGCCAGCAGCCAAGGAAGCCTTTACTCTGGGGCCAACGTCCTGACTTTC.

V usage is TRBV7-2 and J usage is TRBJ1-5; no clear D. The germline gives CDR1 SGHTA, CDR2 FQGNSA. Trimming left V 1 base short and J 6 bases short, with 10 bases between. There are 14 residues in the CDR3. The CDR3 coding sequence is TGTGCCAGCAGCTTAGTTGGTGGCCGTCAGCCCCAGCATTTT. Encoded protein: CASSLVGGRQPQHF.

This chain uses TRBV5-5 with TRBJ1-5, with D perhaps matching TRBD1 (6 bases). Trimming left V 4 bases short and J 3 bases short, with 8 bases between. This CDR3 region has 13 residues. The germline V gene has CDR1 SGHKS and CDR2 YYEKEE (reference sequence). Here the CDR3 reads CASSRQANQPQHF. CDR3 coding DNA: TGTGCCAGCAGCAGACAGGCCAATCAGCCCCAGCATTTT.

The chain links TRBV19 to TRBJ2-5; weak D call: TRBD2 (6 bases). CDR3 size: 14 residues. The V gene lost 2 bases and the J gene lost 2 bases, with 9 bases spanning the gap. Germline V gene data show CDR1 as LNHDA and CDR2 as SQIVND (reference sequence). CDR3 DNA: TGTGCCAGTAGTATACGAAGCGGGCAAGAGACCCAGTACTTC. Translating it yields CASSIRSGQETQYF.

This rearrangement joins TRBV7-8 to TRBJ2-1, with TRBD2 matching over 12 bases. V lost 4 bases, J lost 0 bases, and 10 bases stayed unmatched. The germline CDR1 and CDR2 sequences are SGHVS and FQNEAQ. The CDR3 is made up of 19 amino acids. The CDR3 reads CASSSETSGRFASYNEQFF. CDR3 coding DNA: TGTGCCAGCAGCTCCGAGACTAGCGGGAGATTTGCCTCCTACAATGAGCAGTTCTTC.

The chain employs TRBV12-1 and TRBJ2-3; the table calls TRBD2, which could not be checked here. TRBV12-1 is listed as a pseudogene. The CDR3 is made up of 19 amino acids. CDR3 amino acids: CASSFGQSPGTRSTDTQYF. CDR3 coding DNA: TGTGCCAGCAGCTTCGGACAGAGTCCCGGGACTAGGTCCACAGATACGCAGTATTTT.

The chain couples TRBV11-2 to TRBJ2-3; 10 bases align to TRBD2. From germline, CDR1 is SGHAT and CDR2 FQNNGV. V lost 2 bases to trimming and J lost 4 bases; unmatched junction nucleotides: 6. The CDR3 covers 16 residues. CDR3 sequence (DNA): TGTGCCAGCAGCTTAAGAGGGACTAGCGTAGCAGATACGCAGTATTTT. Amino acid sequence: CASSLRGTSVADTQYF.

The J gene is TRBJ2-5, the V gene TRBV12-5, with TRBD1 identical over 8 bases. The CDR3 loop spans 13 amino acids. The J segment lost 5 bases and the V segment lost 3 bases, leaving 2 bases of the junction unmatched. Germline assignment: CDR1 LGHNT and CDR2 FRNRAP. CDR3 sequence (DNA): TGTGCTAGTGGTTTAGGACAGGGTGAGACCCAGTACTTC. It is translated as CASGLGQGETQYF.

The chain recombines TRBV4-1 with TRBJ2-1, with TRBD1 identical over 7 bases. The junction had 5 bases not matched to a gene; V was cut back by 3 bases and J by 9 bases. The CDR3 covers 13 residues. Germline V gives CDR1 MGHRA, CDR2 YSYEKL. This CDR3 reads CASSHYRGSEQFF. The CDR3 DNA reads as TGCGCCAGCAGCCACTACAGGGGAAGTGAGCAGTTCTTC.

The V gene is TRBV9, the J gene TRBJ2-6, with 7 positions matching TRBD1. CDR1 SGDLS and CDR2 YYNGEE come from the germline V gene. V dropped 4 bases and J dropped 3; count of bases not matched to a gene: 13. The CDR3 is 18 residues long. CDR3 nucleotide sequence: TGTGCCAGCAGCACACAGACAAGGGGGCGCCGTGGGGCCAACGTCCTGACTTTC. Protein product: CASSTQTRGRRGANVLTF.

The chain links TRBV4-2 to TRBJ1-2; perhaps TRBD1 as D (5 bases). Trimming removed 0 bases from V and 6 bases from J, with 11 bases in between. CDR3 length: 14 residues. From germline, CDR1 is LGHNA and CDR2 YNFKEQ. In DNA, the CDR3 is TGTGCCAGCAGCCAAGAAAGCAGGGCTGATGGCTACACCTTC. Translated: CASSQESRADGYTF.

V usage is TRBV19 and J usage is TRBJ1-5; 7 bases fit TRBD1. The CDR3 spans 14 residues. Looked up from germline, CDR1 is LNHDA and CDR2 is SQIVND (reference sequence). V dropped 4 bases and J dropped 2; count of bases not matched to a gene: 2. CDR3 sequence: CASSKTGGNQPQHF. Written as DNA, the CDR3 is TGTGCCAGTAGTAAAACAGGGGGCAATCAGCCCCAGCATTTT.

The rearrangement joins TRBV5-6 to TRBJ2-7; 14 bases fit TRBD2. This CDR3 contains 15 residues. J gave up 3 bases and V 4 bases, and 3 bases lay outside the gene matches. The germline V gene has CDR1 SGHDT and CDR2 YYEEEE. CDR3 amino acids: CASSRGLAGDYEQYF. The CDR3 DNA sequence: TGTGCCAGCAGCCGGGGACTAGCGGGAGACTACGAGCAGTACTTC. Full variable domain (remainder filled in from reference TRBV5-6 and TRBJ2-7): DAGVTQSPTHLIKTRGQQVTLRCSPKSGHDTVSWYQQALGQGPQFIFQYYEEEERQRGNFPDRFSGHQFPNYSSELNVNALLLGDSALYLCASSRGLAGDYEQYFGPGTRLTVT.

V and J are TRBV7-2 and TRBJ1-1; TRBD1 is a possible D gene (6 bases). The CDR3 is 15 residues long. V was pared by 1 base and J by 11 bases, with 20 bases between. The germline CDR1 and CDR2 sequences are SGHTA and FQGNSA. CDR3 DNA: TGTGCCAGCAGCTTAGTAGGGACATCCCTCTCCACGGCTTTCTTT. It translates to CASSLVGTSLSTAFF.

The V gene is TRBV14, the J gene TRBJ2-1; the D gene is possibly TRBD1 (5 bases). The CDR3 runs to 14 residues. Germline loops: CDR1 SGHDN, CDR2 FVKESK. The V end lost 2 bases, the J end lost 7 bases, and 12 bases lay between the germline ends. CDR3 nucleotides: TGTGCCAGCAGCCAAAGGCAACAGGTAAATGAGCAGTTCTTC. Translated, it gives CASSQRQQVNEQFF. Using reference TRBV14 and TRBJ2-1 for the parts outside the CDR3, the full variable domain is EAGVTQFPSHSVIEKGQTVTLRCDPISGHDNLYWYRRVMGKEIKFLLHFVKESKQDESGMPNNRFLAERTGGTYSTLKVQPAELEDSGVYFCASSQRQQVNEQFFGPGTRLTVL.

The CDR3 DNA reads as TGCGCTTCCCTAGCGGGAGGGACCGGGGAGCTGTTTTTT. Translated: CASLAGGTGELFF. The chain employs TRBV4-1 and TRBJ2-2; 12 positions agree with TRBD2. This CDR3 contains 13 residues. Germline CDR1 reads MGHRA; CDR2 reads YSYEKL.

The gene calls are TRBV25-1 and TRBJ1-1, with D tentatively TRBD1 (6 bases). V lost 6 bases and J 6 bases, leaving 14 bases between the germline ends. This CDR3 has 13 amino acids. Germline CDR1 MGHDK, CDR2 SYGVNS. The CDR3 sequence is CASRRGGTPEAFF. CDR3 nucleotide sequence: TGTGCCAGCAGGAGGGGGGGGACCCCTGAAGCTTTCTTT.

The chain is built from TRBV29-1 and TRBJ2-3, with 10 bases matching TRBD2. After removal of 1 base from V and 3 bases from J, the junction contained 4 bases not matched to a gene. Germline loops: CDR1 SQVTM, CDR2 ANQGSEA. The CDR3 contains 15 residues. The CDR3 reads CSVEGLAGVTDTQYF. The CDR3 DNA reads as TGCAGCGTTGAAGGGCTAGCGGGAGTAACAGATACGCAGTATTTT.